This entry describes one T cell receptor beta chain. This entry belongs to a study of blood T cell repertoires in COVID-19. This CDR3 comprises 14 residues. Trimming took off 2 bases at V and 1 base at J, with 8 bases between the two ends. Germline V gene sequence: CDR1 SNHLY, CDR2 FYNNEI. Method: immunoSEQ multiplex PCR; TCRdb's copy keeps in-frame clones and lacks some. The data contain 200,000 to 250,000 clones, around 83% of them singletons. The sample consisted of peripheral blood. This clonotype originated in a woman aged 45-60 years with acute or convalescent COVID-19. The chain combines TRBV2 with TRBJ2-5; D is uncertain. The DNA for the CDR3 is TGTGCCAGCAGTGAATCCTGGCCCCAAGAGACCCAGTACTTC. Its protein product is CASSESWPQETQYF.